The 22 T cell receptor beta chains presented below share a single source sample, sequenced in a study of Ad26.COV2.S vaccination and SARS-CoV-2 variants. The data were produced by immunoSEQ multiplex PCR, yet TCRdb's version contains in-frame clones alone and is incomplete. The table records some 400,000 clones, about 89% of them present only once. Treatment meaning: some 19 received Ad26.COV2.S at low or high dose, single or two shots; roughly 5 received placebo; per-sample allocation not given. Day 63 after the first vaccine or placebo injection was the time point for sampling. This material consisted of peripheral blood, taken in a trial of Ad26.COV2.S vaccine versus placebo. The receptors were gathered from a person aged 18-60 years who received the Ad26.COV2.S COVID-19 vaccine or a placebo.

This chain uses TRBV28 with TRBJ2-3; the match to TRBD2 covers 9 bases. V gave up 6 bases and J gave up 3 bases; unmatched junction bases: 10. Germline CDR1 and CDR2: MDHEN and SYDVKM. The CDR3 loop spans 16 amino acids. The DNA for the CDR3 is TGTGCCAGCAGCCACAATAGCGGGAGCTTGACAGATACGCAGTATTTT. Protein sequence: CASSHNSGSLTDTQYF.

V is TRBV27 and J is TRBJ1-1, with D possibly matching TRBD1 (5 bases). Trimming stripped 8 bases from V and 1 base from J, with 14 bases between. This CDR3 has 14 residues. Germline CDR1 is MNHEY and CDR2 is SMNVEV (reference sequence). This CDR3 is CASYYGTANTEAFF. The CDR3 coding sequence is TGTGCCAGCTACTACGGGACGGCGAACACTGAAGCTTTCTTT.

This chain uses TRBV15 with TRBJ2-1, with TRBD2 as a possible D gene (7 bases). Germline V lookup: CDR1 LNHNV, CDR2 YYDKDF (reference sequence). This CDR3 has 12 amino acids. The ends were cut back, 5 bases at V and 14 bases at J, with 16 bases in the middle. Here the CDR3 DNA reads TGTGCCACCAGCCGAGGGGGGGACCCGAAGTTCTTC. Its protein is CATSRGGDPKFF.

The chain uses TRBV24-1 and TRBJ2-1; D uncertain. Trimming shortened V by 4 bases and J by 5 bases, and 11 bases separated the two germline ends. Germline V gives CDR1 KGHDR, CDR2 SFDVKD. CDR3 length: 14 amino acids. CDR3 nucleotide sequence: TGTGCCACCAGTGACCCCCTCTTGGACAATGAGCAGTTCTTC. This encodes CATSDPLLDNEQFF.

The chain couples TRBV7-2 to TRBJ1-5; D remains unclear. The V end lost 3 bases, the J end lost 0 bases, and 12 bases lay between the germline ends. CDR1 and CDR2 (germline): SGHTA, FQGNSA. This CDR3 region has 16 residues. DNA of the CDR3: TGTGCCAGCAGCTTTTTTGGAGTCAATAGCAATCAGCCCCAGCATTTT. Translated, it gives CASSFFGVNSNQPQHF.

V and J are TRBV24-1 and TRBJ2-3; D is perhaps TRBD1 (6 bases). The CDR3 covers 13 residues. Germline V gene lookup returns CDR1 KGHDR and CDR2 SFDVKD. Trimming removed 4 bases from V and 2 bases from J, with 6 bases in between. CDR3: CATSEGATDTQYF. CDR3 bases: TGTGCCACCAGTGAGGGGGCCACAGATACGCAGTATTTT.

The chain recombines TRBV15 with TRBJ1-3; D is uncertain. Trimming removed 5 bases from V and 2 bases from J, with 7 bases in between. The CDR3 has 13 amino acids. Per germline, CDR1 LNHNV and CDR2 YYDKDF (reference sequence). The CDR3 DNA is TGTGCCACCAGCGGGAGTACTGGAAACACCATATATTTT. It is translated as CATSGSTGNTIYF. Variable domain in full (rest from reference TRBV15 and TRBJ1-3): DAMVIQNPRYQVTQFGKPVTLSCSQTLNHNVMYWYQQKSSQAPKLLFHYYDKDFNNEADTPDNFQSRRPNTSFCFLDIRSPGLGDTAMYLCATSGSTGNTIYFGEGSWLTVV.

This chain links TRBV4-3 with TRBJ2-7; TRBD1 aligns across 10 bases. CDR1 and CDR2 (germline): LGHNA, YSLEER. V lost 8 bases and J lost 1; bases outside the gene matches: 8. The CDR3 is 15 amino acids. The CDR3 spells CASSRGQGPSYEQYF. As DNA, the CDR3 is TGCGCCAGCTCACGGGGACAGGGGCCTTCCTACGAGCAGTACTTC.

This rearrangement joins TRBV5-1 to TRBJ1-1; TRBD1 aligns across 7 bases. V trimming: 0 bases; J trimming: 6 bases; junction bases outside the gene matches: 5. The length of the CDR3 is 14 residues. The germline CDR1 and CDR2 sequences are SGHRS and YFSETQ. CDR3 residues: CASSLEEGAAEAFF. CDR3 bases: TGCGCCAGCAGCTTGGAGGAGGGGGCGGCTGAAGCTTTCTTT.

The chain couples TRBV21-1 to TRBJ1-1. TRBV21-1 represents a pseudogene. This CDR3 is 19 amino acids long. This chain's CDR3 is CASRGGGTCGHVRNTEAFF. The DNA for the CDR3 is TGTGCCAGCAGGGGCGGTGGGACCTGCGGGCATGTGAGGAACACTGAAGCTTTCTTT.

The rearrangement links TRBV7-8 to TRBJ1-1; TRBD1 aligns across 7 bases. The CDR3 has 15 amino acids. CDR1 SGHVS and CDR2 FQNEAQ come from the germline V gene. V lost 2 bases to trimming and J lost 5 bases; unmatched junction nucleotides: 8. As DNA, the CDR3 is TGTGCCAGCAGCTTAAGTCCCCGACAGGGTACTGAAGCTTTCTTT. This sequence encodes CASSLSPRQGTEAFF. Combining the CDR3 with reference TRBV7-8 and TRBJ1-1 gives the whole variable domain GAGVSQSPRYKVAKRGQDVALRCDPISGHVSLFWYQQALGQGPEFLTYFQNEAQLDKSGLPSDRFFAERPEGSVSTLKIQRTQQEDSAVYLCASSLSPRQGTEAFFGQGTRLTVV.

The rearrangement joins TRBV12-5 to TRBJ2-5, with D perhaps being TRBD1 or TRBD2 (5 bases each). The CDR3 consists of 14 residues. CDR1 LGHNT and CDR2 FRNRAP come from the germline V gene. The V end lost 1 base, the J end lost 5 bases, and 11 bases lay between the germline ends. The CDR3 region has the DNA TGTGCTAGTGGTTTGGGAGGGGATATGGAGACCCAGTACTTC. Protein sequence: CASGLGGDMETQYF.

The chain joins TRBV29-1 to TRBJ2-1, with 13 bases aligning to TRBD2. The CDR3 is 15 residues long. V was pared by 6 bases and J by 7 bases, with 9 bases of the junction left unmatched. CDR1 SQVTM and CDR2 ANQGSEA come from the germline V gene. The CDR3 loop is CSVHPRLAGGNEQFF. The CDR3 DNA reads TGCAGCGTCCACCCCCGACTAGCGGGAGGTAATGAGCAGTTCTTC.

This rearrangement joins TRBV24-1 to TRBJ2-1; no reliable D call. Germline lookup yields CDR1 KGHDR and CDR2 SFDVKD. The CDR3 is 14 amino acids. V was pared by 10 bases and J by 0 bases, with 12 bases between. The CDR3 bases are TGTGCCACAGGAAGTTACAGCTCCTACAATGAGCAGTTCTTC. This gives the protein CATGSYSSYNEQFF.

The chain recombines TRBV28 with TRBJ1-6, with TRBD1 as a possible D gene (5 bases). This CDR3 is 17 amino acids long. Germline loops: CDR1 MDHEN, CDR2 SYDVKM. Deletions cut 2 bases from V and 6 bases from J, with 17 bases between. The CDR3 sequence is CASSLPNPPGRNSPLHF. The DNA of the CDR3 is TGTGCCAGCAGTTTACCCAATCCGCCGGGGCGTAATTCACCCCTCCACTTT.

This sequence joins TRBV7-9 and TRBJ1-2; possibly TRBD1 for D (6 bases). V was clipped by 7 bases and J by 2 bases, with 8 bases between them. Germline values: CDR1 SEHNR, CDR2 FQNEAQ (reference sequence). The CDR3 consists of 12 residues. The CDR3 nucleotides are TGTGCCAGCACCGGACAGAACTATGGCTACACCTTC. The encoded protein is CASTGQNYGYTF.

CDR3 region: CASSLAGERGTQYF. CDR3 DNA sequence: TGTGCCAGCAGCCTAGCGGGAGAGAGGGGTACGCAGTATTTT. The rearrangement joins TRBV5-4 to TRBJ2-3; TRBD2 matches 10 bases. The V segment lost 4 bases and the J segment 8 bases; nucleotides outside the gene matches: 7. The CDR3 is made up of 14 amino acids. Germline loops: CDR1 SGHNT, CDR2 YYREEE (reference sequence).

The chain recombines TRBV18 with TRBJ1-4; tentative D call: TRBD1 (5 bases). With 3 bases removed from V and 8 bases from J, the gap between germline ends came to 13 bases. Germline values: CDR1 KGHSH, CDR2 LQKENI. The CDR3 length is 14 residues. CDR3 residues: CASSPRTGREKLFF. As DNA, the CDR3 is TGTGCCAGCTCACCGCGGACGGGACGGGAAAAACTGTTTTTT.

The chain combines TRBV3-1 (or the pseudogene TRBV3-2) with TRBJ1-2; 7 bases line up with TRBD1. The V gene end was trimmed by 0 bases and the J gene end by 7 bases; junction bases not matched to a gene: 11. The germline V gene has CDR1 LGHDT and CDR2 YNNKEL (reference sequence). There are 16 residues in the CDR3. The CDR3 nucleotides are TGTGCCAGCAGCCAAGATGGGGGCAGGGGGTTGGTTGGCTACACCTTC. As protein: CASSQDGGRGLVGYTF.

This clone was observed at least ten times. V is TRBV6-4 and J is TRBJ2-1; 9 bases line up with TRBD2. Germline V lookup: CDR1 MRHNA, CDR2 SNTAGT. The V segment lost 0 bases and the J segment 6 bases; nucleotides outside the gene matches: 0. This CDR3 region has 14 residues. The CDR3: CASSDSSGSNEQFF. The CDR3 nucleotides read TGTGCCAGCAGTGACTCTAGCGGGAGCAATGAGCAGTTCTTC.

This clone was seen more than once but under ten times. This chain uses TRBV2 with TRBJ2-7; D gene unclear. In germline, CDR1 is SNHLY, CDR2 FYNNEI. V lost 6 bases and J 0 bases, leaving 6 bases between the germline ends. There are 12 residues in the CDR3. Here the CDR3 reads CASRSGSYEQYF. CDR3 coding DNA: TGTGCCAGCAGGTCGGGCTCCTACGAGCAGTACTTC.

The chain recombines TRBV7-9 with TRBJ2-6; D call uncertain. The CDR3 is 16 amino acids. V shed 1 base and J shed 3 bases, with 10 bases lying between them. Germline V gene data show CDR1 as SEHNR and CDR2 as FQNEAQ (reference sequence). The CDR3 here is CASSLDLGGGANVLTF. The DNA for the CDR3 is TGTGCCAGCAGCTTAGATCTGGGCGGTGGGGCCAACGTCCTGACTTTC.